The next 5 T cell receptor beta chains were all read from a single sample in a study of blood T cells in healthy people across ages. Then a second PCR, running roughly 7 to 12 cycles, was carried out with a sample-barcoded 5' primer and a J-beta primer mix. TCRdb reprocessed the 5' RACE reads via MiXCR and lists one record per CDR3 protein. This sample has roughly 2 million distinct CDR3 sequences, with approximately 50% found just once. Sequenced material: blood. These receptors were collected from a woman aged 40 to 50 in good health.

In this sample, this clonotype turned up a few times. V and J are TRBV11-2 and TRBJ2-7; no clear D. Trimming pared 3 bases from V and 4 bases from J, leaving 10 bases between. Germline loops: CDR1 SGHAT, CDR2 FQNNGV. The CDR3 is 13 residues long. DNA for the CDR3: TGTGCCAGCAGCTTTGCGCCCGGGTACGAGCAGTACTTC. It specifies CASSFAPGYEQYF.

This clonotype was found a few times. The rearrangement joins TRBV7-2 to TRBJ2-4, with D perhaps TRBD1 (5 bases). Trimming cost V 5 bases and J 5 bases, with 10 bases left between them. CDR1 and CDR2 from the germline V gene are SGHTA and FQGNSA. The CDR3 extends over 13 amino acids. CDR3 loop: CASSAQTENIQYF. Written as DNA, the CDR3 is TGTGCCAGCAGCGCCCAGACAGAAAACATTCAGTACTTC.

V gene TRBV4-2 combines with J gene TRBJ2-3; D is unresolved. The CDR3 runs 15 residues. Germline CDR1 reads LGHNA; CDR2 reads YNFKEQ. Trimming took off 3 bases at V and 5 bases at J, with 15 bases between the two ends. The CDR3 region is CASSHDQFAVDTQYF. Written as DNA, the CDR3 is TGTGCCAGCAGCCACGATCAGTTCGCCGTAGATACGCAGTATTTT.

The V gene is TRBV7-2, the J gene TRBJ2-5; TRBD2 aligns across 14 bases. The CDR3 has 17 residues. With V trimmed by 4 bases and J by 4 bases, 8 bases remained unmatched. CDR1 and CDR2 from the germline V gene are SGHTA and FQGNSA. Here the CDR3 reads CASSSTRLAGGRETQYF. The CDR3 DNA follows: TGTGCCAGCAGCTCCACCCGACTAGCGGGGGGGCGAGAGACCCAGTACTTC.

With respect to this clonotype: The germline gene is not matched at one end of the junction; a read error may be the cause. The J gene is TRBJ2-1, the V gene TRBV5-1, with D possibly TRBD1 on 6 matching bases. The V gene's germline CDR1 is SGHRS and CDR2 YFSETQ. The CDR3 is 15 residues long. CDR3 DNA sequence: TGCGCCACCAGCCCGACGGACAGCTCCTACAATGAGCAGTTCTTC. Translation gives CATSPTDSSYNEQFF.